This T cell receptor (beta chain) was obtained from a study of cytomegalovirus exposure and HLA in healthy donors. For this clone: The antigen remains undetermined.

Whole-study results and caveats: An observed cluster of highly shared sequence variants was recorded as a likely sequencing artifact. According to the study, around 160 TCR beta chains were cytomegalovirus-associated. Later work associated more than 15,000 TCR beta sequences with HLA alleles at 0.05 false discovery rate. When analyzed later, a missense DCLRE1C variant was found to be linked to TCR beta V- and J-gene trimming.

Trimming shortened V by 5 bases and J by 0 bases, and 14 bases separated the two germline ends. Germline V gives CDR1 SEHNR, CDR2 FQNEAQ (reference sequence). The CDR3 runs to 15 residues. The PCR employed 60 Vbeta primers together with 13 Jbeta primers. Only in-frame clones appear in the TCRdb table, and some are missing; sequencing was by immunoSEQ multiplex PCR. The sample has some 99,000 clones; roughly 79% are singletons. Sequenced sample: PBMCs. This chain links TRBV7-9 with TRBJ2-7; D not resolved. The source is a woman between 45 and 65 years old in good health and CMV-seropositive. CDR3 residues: CASSQSDLNSYEQYF. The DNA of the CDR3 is TGTGCCAGCAGCCAGAGCGATCTCAACTCCTACGAGCAGTACTTC.